This T cell receptor beta chain was identified during a study of human T cells and chemical hapten exposure. Specified time point: pre-sensitization, week 0. Treatment reported: therapeutic diphenylcyclopropenone sensitization with weekly scalp DPC. This clonotype was counted at least ten times. One entry per CDR3 protein, called by TCRdb with MiXCR from the RACE reads. This sample yields 300,000 to 450,000 distinct CDR3 sequences, of which about 5.1% are seen a single time; 2.5% to 3% belongs to the top ten. V was cut by 5 bases and J by 5 bases, with 6 bases left in between. CDR3 length: 12 amino acids.

This clonotype originated in a woman between 50 and 59 years old with alopecia areata. Some clones in this sample may be carry-over from other donors' samples. The chain joins TRBV12-3 or TRBV12-4 to TRBJ2-2, with no clear D. Sequences were derived from whole blood, sampled in connection with sensitization to the hapten diphenylcyclopropenone (DPC). Here the CDR3 DNA reads TGTGCCAGCAGTCCCGCGACCGGGGAGCTGTTTTTT. Translating gives CASSPATGELFF.